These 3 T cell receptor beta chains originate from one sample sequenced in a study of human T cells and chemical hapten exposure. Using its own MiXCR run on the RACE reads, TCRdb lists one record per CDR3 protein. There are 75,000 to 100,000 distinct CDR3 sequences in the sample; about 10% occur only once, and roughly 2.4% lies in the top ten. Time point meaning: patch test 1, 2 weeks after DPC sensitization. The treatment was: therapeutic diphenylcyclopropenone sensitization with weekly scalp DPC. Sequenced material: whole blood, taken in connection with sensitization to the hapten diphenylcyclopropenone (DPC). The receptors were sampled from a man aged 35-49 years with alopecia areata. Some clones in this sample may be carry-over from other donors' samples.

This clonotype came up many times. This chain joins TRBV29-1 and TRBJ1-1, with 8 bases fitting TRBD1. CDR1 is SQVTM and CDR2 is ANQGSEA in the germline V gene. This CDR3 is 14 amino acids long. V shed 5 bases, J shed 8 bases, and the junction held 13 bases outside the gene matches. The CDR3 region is CSVSPGRGRGEAFF. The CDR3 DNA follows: TGCAGCGTTTCCCCGGGCAGGGGGCGCGGGGAAGCTTTCTTT.

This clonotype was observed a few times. CDR3 residues: CASSLKSWIQRPSTDTQYF. DNA for the CDR3: TGTGCCAGCAGTTTGAAGTCTTGGATCCAGCGTCCTAGCACAGATACGCAGTATTTT. This sequence joins TRBV27 and TRBJ2-3; D is undetermined. This CDR3 comprises 19 residues. CDR1 MNHEY and CDR2 SMNVEV come from the germline V gene (reference sequence). Between the trimmed V and J ends, which lost 3 bases and 0 bases, there was a span of 22 bases.

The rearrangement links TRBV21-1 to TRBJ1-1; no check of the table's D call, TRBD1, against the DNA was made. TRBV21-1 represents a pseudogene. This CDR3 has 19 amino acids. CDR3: CASSSRTGGAALMNTEAFF. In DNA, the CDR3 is TGTGCCAGCAGCTCTAGAACAGGGGGCGCTGCTTTAATGAACACTGAAGCTTTCTTT.